The entry that follows covers one TCR beta chain sequence. Its target is unknown. A read error may explain this, as a much larger clone is one base away. These data are taken from a study of T cells in Graves' hyperthyroidism and ophthalmopathy. Germline CDR1 reads LGHDT; CDR2 reads YNNKEL (reference sequence). The CDR3 covers 15 residues. Trimming cost V 4 bases and J 9 bases; bases outside gene matches: 7. PBMCs were obtained from 10 ml fresh peripheral blood. There were TCR beta CDR3 regions amplified from RNA transcripts. HTBI primers were employed in a first-round RT-PCR of the TCR CDR3. TCRdb called the multiplex PCR reads again in MiXCR, with one record for every CDR3 protein. Of some 620,000 distinct CDR3 sequences listed, 15% to 20% are singletons. Study-level findings and limits: Most clonotypes expanded in thyroid above 0.001 were likewise present in blood. Through a model of 13 V-J features, ophthalmopathy was separated from stable hyperthyroidism.

The sequenced sample consisted of blood. The chain has TRBV3-1 and TRBJ2-1, with TRBD2 matching over 12 bases. The sequence came from a young woman with Graves' hyperthyroidism. The CDR3 DNA reads as TGTGCCAGCAGCCTGATGGGACTAGCGGGCAGTGAGCAGTTCTTC. This gives the protein CASSLMGLAGSEQFF.